Each of the 20 T cell receptor beta chains below was sequenced from the same sample in a study of blood T cells in healthy people across ages. A J-beta primer mix and a sample-barcoded 5' primer were used in a second PCR of about 7 to 12 cycles. TCRdb reprocessed the 5' RACE reads with MiXCR, giving one entry per CDR3 protein. The sample gives about 1 million distinct CDR3 sequences, more than 40% of which show up once; approximately 17% is in the top ten. Sequenced: blood. Every receptor here comes from a woman aged 55-69 years in good health.

This clonotype has more than one count but fewer than ten. The rearrangement uses TRBV6-5 and TRBJ1-4; tentatively, D is TRBD1 (6 bases). This CDR3 is built from 15 residues. The ends were cut back, 0 bases at V and 7 bases at J, with 12 bases in the middle. The V gene's germline CDR1 is MNHEY and CDR2 SVGAGI. CDR3 sequence (DNA): TGTGCCAGCAGTTACTCACAGGGAAGAGGTGAAAAACTGTTTTTT. The encoded protein is CASSYSQGRGEKLFF.

The chain couples TRBV18 to TRBJ1-2, with D tentatively TRBD1 (6 bases). This CDR3 region has 15 residues. The germline gives CDR1 KGHSH, CDR2 LQKENI. The V gene lost 5 bases and the J gene lost 8 bases, with 21 bases spanning the gap. CDR3 loop: CASSTQGQGRGGYTF. CDR3 nucleotides: TGTGCCAGCTCAACACAGGGTCAGGGGCGTGGCGGCTACACCTTC.

The chain has TRBV11-2 and TRBJ2-5; D call uncertain. The CDR3 has 14 amino acids. Germline assignment: CDR1 SGHAT and CDR2 FQNNGV. V lost 0 bases, J lost 11 bases, and 16 bases lay in between. CDR3 amino acids: CASSLDRMWGEQYF. For the CDR3, the DNA is TGTGCCAGCAGCTTAGATCGAATGTGGGGTGAGCAGTACTTC.

This clonotype turned up a few times. J is TRBJ1-2 and V is TRBV28; D is unresolved. Trimming stripped 7 bases from V and 4 bases from J, with 10 bases between. This CDR3 has 12 amino acids. Germline-derived CDR1 and CDR2 are MDHEN and SYDVKM. The CDR3 loop is CASKSEVYGYTF. As DNA, the CDR3 is TGTGCCAGCAAATCCGAGGTCTATGGCTACACCTTC.

V gene TRBV20-1 combines with J gene TRBJ1-6, with D unresolved. The V gene's germline CDR1 is DFQATT and CDR2 SNEGSKA (reference sequence). CDR3 length equals 14 residues. V dropped 3 bases and J dropped 5 bases, with 11 bases sitting between them. The CDR3 coding sequence is TGCAGTGCTAGGCGTCAGCCAAATAATTCACCCCTCCACTTT. It encodes CSARRQPNNSPLHF.

This clonotype occurred a few times. The CDR3: CASSLRASTSWNEQFF. Here the CDR3 DNA reads TGTGCCAGCAGTTTAAGGGCTAGCACCTCGTGGAATGAGCAGTTCTTC. V usage is TRBV28 and J usage is TRBJ2-1, with D maybe TRBD2 (5 bases). The V end lost 2 bases, the J end lost 7 bases, and 18 bases lay between the germline ends. The germline V gene encodes CDR1 MDHEN and CDR2 SYDVKM. CDR3 length: 16 amino acids.

The gene calls are TRBV12-3 or TRBV12-4 and TRBJ2-3, with 9 positions matching TRBD2. The CDR3 is 15 residues long. V shed 3 bases and J 6 bases; nucleotides not matched to a gene: 7. The CDR3 region is CASSFGASGIDTQYF. The CDR3 DNA sequence: TGTGCCAGCAGTTTTGGGGCTAGCGGGATTGATACGCAGTATTTT.

On this clonotype itself: A read error may explain this, as a much larger clone is one base away. This chain connects TRBV20-1 to TRBJ2-7, with D tentatively TRBD1 (6 bases). The CDR3 has 12 amino acids. Deletions cut 3 bases from V and 5 bases from J, with 11 bases between. Germline values: CDR1 DFQATT, CDR2 SNEGSKA (reference sequence). CDR3 region: CSASQGSHEQYF. CDR3 DNA: TGCAGTGCTAGCCAGGGGTCCCACGAGCAGTACTTC.

The CDR3 sequence is CASSLGPRGNEQFF. The CDR3 coding sequence is TGTGCCAGCAGCTTAGGGCCGAGGGGCAATGAGCAGTTCTTC. The chain links TRBV7-2 to TRBJ2-1, with D perhaps matching TRBD1 or TRBD2 (5 bases each). CDR3 length: 14 amino acids. Looked up from germline, CDR1 is SGHTA and CDR2 is FQGNSA. V was shortened by 1 base and J by 6 bases, with 10 bases between the two germline ends.

The rearrangement uses TRBV20-1 and TRBJ1-5; 9 positions match TRBD1. CDR1 is DFQATT, CDR2 SNEGSKA, per germline (reference sequence). The ends lost 5 bases at V and 6 bases at J; junction bases unmatched: 14. The CDR3 length is 16 residues. The CDR3 reads CSASHSGTGFFQPQHF. For the CDR3, the DNA is TGCAGTGCTTCCCACTCCGGGACAGGGTTTTTTCAGCCCCAGCATTTT.

J is TRBJ2-5 and V is TRBV10-3, with D maybe TRBD2 (5 bases). Germline assignment: CDR1 ENHRY and CDR2 SYGVKD. The CDR3 has 13 amino acids. V lost 3 bases and J 5 bases, leaving 10 bases between the germline ends. The CDR3 nucleotides are TGTGCCATCAGTGAAAGGGAGCTGGAGACCCAGTACTTC. Translation gives CAISERELETQYF.

CDR3 bases: TGTGCCAGCAGCTTAGAGGAGATACCGGGTTGGTCCTACAATGAGCAGTACTTC. Residues: CASSLEEIPGWSYNEQYF. The chain combines TRBV11-1 with TRBJ2-1; D gene uncertain. The J call may be faulty, since TRBJ2-7 better matches the DNA end. The CDR3 extends over 18 amino acids. Germline loops: CDR1 SGHAT, CDR2 FQDESV (reference sequence).

The gene calls are TRBV29-1 and TRBJ1-2; the D gene is possibly TRBD1 (6 bases). Trimming shortened V by 1 base and J by 4 bases, and 13 bases separated the two germline ends. CDR1 and CDR2 (germline): SQVTM, ANQGSEA. This CDR3 is 14 amino acids long. As DNA, the CDR3 is TGCAGCGTTGAAGGACAGGAGCAATTCTATGGCTACACCTTC. The encoded protein is CSVEGQEQFYGYTF.

This clonotype occurred a few times. The chain joins TRBV20-1 to TRBJ2-4; D unresolved. The length of the CDR3 is 13 residues. Trimming left V 3 bases short and J 0 bases short, with 6 bases between. CDR1 is DFQATT and CDR2 is SNEGSKA in the germline V gene (reference sequence). This CDR3 reads CSASFQAKNIQYF. DNA of the CDR3: TGCAGTGCTAGTTTCCAAGCCAAAAACATTCAGTACTTC.

This clonotype was detected only a few times. The J gene is TRBJ2-3, the V gene TRBV27; no clear D. Per the germline V gene, CDR1 is MNHEY and CDR2 is SMNVEV (reference sequence). The CDR3 totals 14 residues. Trimming pared 2 bases from V and 1 base from J, leaving 7 bases between. CDR3 region: CASSLGRRTDTQYF. The DNA of the CDR3 is TGTGCCAGCAGTTTAGGACGGCGCACAGATACGCAGTATTTT.

The genes are TRBV12-3 or TRBV12-4 and TRBJ1-4, with TRBD1 matching 7 bases. The CDR3 has 14 residues. The V gene end was trimmed by 6 bases and the J gene end by 5 bases; junction bases not matched to a gene: 6. The CDR3 sequence: CASRAGTANEKLFF. CDR3 nucleotides: TGTGCCAGCAGGGCCGGGACAGCGAATGAAAAACTGTTTTTT.

The chain has TRBV7-2 and TRBJ2-1; 11 bases are shared with TRBD2. The CDR3 spans 14 residues. Germline V lookup: CDR1 SGHTA, CDR2 FQGNSA. V dropped 5 bases and J dropped 8; count of bases not matched to a gene: 5. DNA of the CDR3: TGTGCCAGCAGCCGACTAGCGGGAAGCCATGAGCAGTTCTTC. Translation: CASSRLAGSHEQFF.

This clonotype was detected a few times. The rearrangement links TRBV27 to TRBJ2-6; D is unresolved. This CDR3 has 15 amino acids. CDR1 and CDR2 (germline): MNHEY, SMNVEV (reference sequence). The V end lost 7 bases, the J end lost 2 bases, and 12 bases lay between the germline ends. CDR3 in DNA: TGTGCCAGCAAGAGGTGGGGAACTGGGGCCAACGTCCTGACTTTC. This encodes CASKRWGTGANVLTF.

The chain couples TRBV29-1 to TRBJ2-6; D uncertain. CDR1 and CDR2 (germline): SQVTM, ANQGSEA. CDR3 length: 17 amino acids. The V end was cut by 7 bases, the J end by 2 bases, with 21 bases between. CDR3 sequence: CSAATLPLAAGANVLTF. In DNA, the CDR3 is TGCAGCGCCGCTACGCTCCCTCTGGCGGCTGGGGCCAACGTCCTGACTTTC. Full variable domain (missing parts from reference TRBV29-1 and TRBJ2-6): SAVISQKPSRDICQRGTSLTIQCQVDSQVTMMFWYRQQPGQSLTLIATANQGSEATYESGFVIDKFPISRPNLTFSTLTVSNMSPEDSSIYLCSAATLPLAAGANVLTFGAGSRLTVL.

The rearrangement links TRBV3-1 to TRBJ2-7; 7 nucleotides align to TRBD1. V gave up 5 bases and J gave up 6 bases; unmatched junction bases: 16. This CDR3 is built from 16 residues. Germline V CDR1 and CDR2: LGHDT, YNNKEL (reference sequence). This CDR3 is CASSLGGGYLPGEQYF. In DNA, the CDR3 is TGTGCCAGCAGCTTAGGGGGCGGATATCTACCCGGCGAGCAGTACTTC.